The T cell receptor beta chain described here comes from a study of T cell responses to AZD1222 COVID-19 vaccine. Assay: immunoSEQ multiplex PCR; the TCRdb copy retains only in-frame clones and omits some. The sample consists of tens of thousands of clones, more than 80% of them appearing once. The study, taken as a whole, reports: Regions 160-218 and 743-854 held dominance among vaccine-associated CD4 TCRs, which spanned spike.

In regard to this clone: Its specificity is not known.

The CDR3 sequence is 14 residues long. Losses at the gene ends were 6 bases for V and 5 bases for J; bases not matched to a gene: 8. In germline, CDR1 is SNHLY, CDR2 FYNNEI. The TCR was taken from an adult in good health. The chain joins TRBV2 to TRBJ1-1, with TRBD1 matching 8 bases. This specimen was peripheral blood, taken on day 0 of AZD1222 vaccination. The CDR3 here is CASRQGAQYTEAFF. In DNA, the CDR3 is TGTGCCAGCAGGCAGGGGGCGCAGTATACTGAAGCTTTCTTT.